This T cell receptor beta chain was sequenced in a study of T cell responses to AZD1222 COVID-19 vaccine. For the study at large: Both about-4-week and about-12-week second-dose recipients were combined.

The method was immunoSEQ multiplex PCR; TCRdb's version includes in-frame clones alone and lacks a portion of them. The table includes about 190,000 clones, 75% to 90% detected once. This CDR3 contains 17 residues. CDR1 KGHSH and CDR2 LQKENI come from the germline V gene. Trimming cost V 4 bases and J 2 bases; bases outside gene matches: 11. V gene TRBV18 combines with J gene TRBJ2-5, with 9 bases lining up with TRBD1. Material: peripheral blood, obtained on day 0 of AZD1222 vaccination. This clonotype originated in an adult in good health. This CDR3 is CASSLSQMGTGQETQYF. As DNA, the CDR3 is TGTGCCAGCTCACTCTCGCAGATGGGGACAGGGCAAGAGACCCAGTACTTC.